Following are 30 T cell receptor beta chains from one sample sequenced in a study of T cell repertoires in cytomegalovirus infection. Their specific antigens are unknown. TCRdb used MiXCR to reprocess the reads, holding one entry per CDR3 protein. The table includes about 900,000 distinct CDR3 sequences, approximately 32% detected once. Sequencing was performed on cultured CD8+ T cells from PBMCs, taken from culture after CMV antigen stimulation. Receptor source: a human donor in good health (CMV status not recorded). Some clones in this sample may be carry-over from other donors' samples.

This chain joins TRBV4-1 and TRBJ2-1; D is undetermined. CDR3 size: 13 residues. The germline gives CDR1 MGHRA, CDR2 YSYEKL. V dropped 2 bases and J dropped 4 bases, with 6 bases sitting between them. CDR3 nucleotides: TGCGCCAGCAGCCAAAGGAAGTACAATGAGCAGTTCTTC. Residues: CASSQRKYNEQFF.

This clonotype has only a few counts. The gene calls are TRBV7-8 and TRBJ2-7, with D unresolved. V dropped 1 base and J dropped 0 bases, with 16 bases sitting between them. There are 17 residues in the CDR3. The germline V gene has CDR1 SGHVS and CDR2 FQNEAQ. CDR3 sequence reads: CASSLGIVRTDSYEQYF. As DNA, the CDR3 is TGTGCCAGCAGCTTAGGCATTGTCCGGACGGACTCCTACGAGCAGTACTTC.

This clonotype was seen a few times. V gene TRBV12-3 or TRBV12-4 combines with J gene TRBJ2-3; TRBD2 matches 12 bases. The junction had 6 bases not matched to a gene; V was cut back by 6 bases and J by 5 bases. The CDR3 has 15 amino acids. The CDR3 DNA follows: TGTGCCAGCAGCAACCTAGCGGGGGGGAAAGATACGCAGTATTTT. Translation: CASSNLAGGKDTQYF.

The V gene is TRBV7-8, the J gene TRBJ2-1, with 11 bases matching TRBD2. CDR1 is SGHVS, CDR2 FQNEAQ, per germline. V shed 7 bases, J shed 7 bases, and the junction held 12 bases outside the gene matches. There are 16 residues in the CDR3. Written as DNA, the CDR3 is TGTGCCAGCACCTATACGAGGCCTAGCGGGGGGAATGAGCAGTTCTTC. It codes for CASTYTRPSGGNEQFF.

This clonotype was picked up a small number of times. The chain recombines TRBV7-8 with TRBJ1-2; D is uncertain. Trimming took 1 base from V and 2 from J, leaving 14 bases between them. CDR1 is SGHVS, CDR2 FQNEAQ, per germline. This CDR3 has 16 amino acids. CDR3 in DNA: TGTGCCAGCAGCTTAGGATTCCAGCTGGGGAACTATGGCTACACCTTC. It specifies CASSLGFQLGNYGYTF.

This chain joins TRBV7-3 and TRBJ1-1; TRBD1 might be the D (5 bases). The ends were cut back, 5 bases at V and 0 bases at J, with 13 bases in the middle. In germline, CDR1 is SGHTA, CDR2 FQGTGA. This CDR3 contains 15 residues. In DNA form, the CDR3 reads TGTGCCAGCAGCGAAAGGACAAATATGAACACTGAAGCTTTCTTT. Its translation: CASSERTNMNTEAFF.

The rearrangement uses TRBV12-3 or TRBV12-4 and TRBJ2-3, with TRBD1 identical over 9 bases. The CDR3 runs 17 residues. Trimming cost V 1 base and J 0 bases; bases outside gene matches: 5. CDR3 sequence reads: CASSLGTGAASTDTQYF. DNA of the CDR3: TGTGCCAGCAGTTTAGGGACAGGGGCAGCTAGCACAGATACGCAGTATTTT.

The rearrangement uses TRBV12-3 or TRBV12-4 and TRBJ1-2, with D hard to call. The CDR3 has 13 residues. V was cut by 3 bases and J by 8 bases, with 13 bases left in between. The CDR3 DNA sequence: TGTGCCAGCAGTTTTTTGGGGTTGCGGGGCTACACCTTC. Protein sequence: CASSFLGLRGYTF.

The V gene is TRBV6-6, the J gene TRBJ2-5; TRBD2 might be the D (5 bases). Per the germline V gene, CDR1 is MNHNY and CDR2 is SVGAGI (reference sequence). V was clipped by 3 bases and J by 5 bases, with 13 bases between them. There are 14 residues in the CDR3. The chain's CDR3 is CASSYKGERETQYF. The CDR3 nucleotides read TGTGCCAGCAGTTATAAGGGAGAGCGGGAGACCCAGTACTTC.

The V and J genes are TRBV6-2 or TRBV6-3 and TRBJ1-2; D not resolved. CDR1 and CDR2 from the germline V gene are MNHEY and SVGEGT. This CDR3 is 17 amino acids long. V was clipped by 3 bases and J by 7 bases, with 24 bases between them. The CDR3 reads CASSYRPLGPLYSGYTF. The DNA for the CDR3 is TGTGCCAGCAGTTATCGGCCCCTCGGCCCCCTATACTCTGGCTACACCTTC.

V is TRBV9 and J is TRBJ2-3; the D call may be TRBD1 or TRBD2 (7 bases each). Trimming took off 4 bases at V and 4 bases at J, with 19 bases between the two ends. CDR1 and CDR2 from the germline V gene are SGDLS and YYNGEE. The CDR3 spans 16 residues. The CDR3: CASSPGERGQSDTQYF. CDR3 nucleotides: TGTGCCAGCAGCCCCGGGGAGCGGGGACAGTCAGATACGCAGTATTTT.

V is TRBV12-3 or TRBV12-4 and J is TRBJ2-1; D remains ambiguous. V was clipped by 6 bases and J by 8 bases, with 11 bases between them. This CDR3 spans 12 amino acids. This CDR3 is CASSATFDEQFF. The CDR3 coding sequence is TGTGCCAGCAGCGCGACTTTCGATGAGCAGTTCTTC.

J is TRBJ1-2 and V is TRBV6-2 or TRBV6-3, with D perhaps TRBD1 (5 bases). The CDR3 covers 13 residues. V was cut by 5 bases and J by 8 bases, with 15 bases left in between. The germline V gene encodes CDR1 MNHEY and CDR2 SVGEGT. DNA for the CDR3: TGTGCCAGCAGTGGCGGGGGAGGATACGGCTACACCTTC. It translates to CASSGGGGYGYTF.

This clonotype was counted ten times or more. The chain is built from TRBV7-2 and TRBJ2-7; D uncertain. The CDR3 is made up of 14 amino acids. Germline CDR1 is SGHTA and CDR2 is FQGNSA. V lost 0 bases and J lost 3, with 9 bases in between. The DNA for the CDR3 is TGTGCCAGCAGCTTAGCGGGCGGTGACTACGAGCAGTACGTC. Protein product: CASSLAGGDYEQYV.

The chain has TRBV9 and TRBJ1-2; D is possibly TRBD1 (5 bases). V shed 3 bases and J shed 5 bases, with 14 bases lying between them. The CDR3 runs to 14 residues. Germline V gene sequence: CDR1 SGDLS, CDR2 YYNGEE. In DNA, the CDR3 is TGTGCCAGCAGCGGCACCGGGACGGATTATGGCTACACCTTC. Translated, it gives CASSGTGTDYGYTF.

The chain carries TRBV27 and TRBJ1-5; TRBD1 aligns across 7 bases. Germline values: CDR1 MNHEY, CDR2 SMNVEV (reference sequence). With V trimmed by 6 bases and J by 6 bases, 11 bases remained unmatched. This CDR3 region has 15 residues. The CDR3 sequence is CASSPRGRGTQPQHF. The CDR3 DNA reads as TGTGCCAGCAGCCCGAGGGGGCGGGGTACTCAGCCCCAGCATTTT.

This sequence joins TRBV3-1 and TRBJ1-2, with D uncertain. Per germline, CDR1 LGHDT and CDR2 YNNKEL (reference sequence). The ends were cut back, 0 bases at V and 3 bases at J, with 14 bases in the middle. The CDR3 sequence is 16 residues long. The CDR3 DNA reads TGTGCCAGCAGCCAAGAGGTTGGGGTTCGGGACTATGGCTACACCTTC. Translation: CASSQEVGVRDYGYTF.

This clonotype was detected many times. The chain has TRBV10-3 and TRBJ2-1; a weak D match, TRBD2 (5 bases). V was clipped by 2 bases and J by 7 bases, with 18 bases between them. Germline V gene lookup returns CDR1 ENHRY and CDR2 SYGVKD. CDR3 size: 16 residues. The CDR3 nucleotides read TGTGCCATCAGTGAGCCGGACGGACTGGGTAGAAATGAGCAGTTCTTC. Protein sequence: CAISEPDGLGRNEQFF.

A few counts support this clonotype. The gene calls are TRBV18 and TRBJ2-3; tentatively, D is TRBD1 (5 bases). V lost 0 bases, J lost 4 bases, and 14 bases lay in between. The germline V gene encodes CDR1 KGHSH and CDR2 LQKENI. The CDR3 is 16 amino acids. CDR3 in DNA: TGTGCCAGCTCACCACCCTCGGGCAGGGTGTCAGATACGCAGTATTTT. It is translated as CASSPPSGRVSDTQYF.

Notes on this clonotype: Its ends do not fully match the called genes, so a read error is possible. The chain carries TRBV9 and TRBJ1-1, with TRBD1 as a possible D gene (5 bases). This CDR3 has 15 residues. Germline V gives CDR1 SGDLS, CDR2 YYNGEE. The CDR3 DNA reads TGTGCCAACAGCTCAGACGGGACGCCCAACACTGAAGCTTTCTTT. Amino acids: CANSSDGTPNTEAFF.

The CDR3 region is CASSLDFGVPYGYTF. The CDR3 nucleotides read TGTGCCAGCAGCTTAGATTTTGGAGTCCCTTATGGCTACACCTTC. The J gene is TRBJ1-2, the V gene TRBV7-4; no firm D call. CDR3 length: 15 amino acids. Germline loops: CDR1 SGHVT, CDR2 SQSDAQ. Trimming shortened V by 1 base and J by 5 bases, and 14 bases separated the two germline ends.

This clonotype appeared a few times. The chain couples TRBV25-1 to TRBJ2-5; maybe TRBD1 (6 bases). CDR1 and CDR2 from the germline V gene are MGHDK and SYGVNS. The CDR3 is 14 residues long. The V and J ends lost 4 bases and 5 bases respectively, with 14 bases between them. The CDR3 nucleotides are TGTGCCAGCAGTGGAAACAGGGTAGGGGAGACCCAGTACTTC. Its translation: CASSGNRVGETQYF.

This clonotype was seen a few times. The rearrangement joins TRBV7-8 to TRBJ2-5; tentative D call: TRBD2 (7 bases). CDR1 and CDR2 (germline): SGHVS, FQNEAQ. The CDR3 length is 14 residues. Trimming pared 6 bases from V and 5 bases from J, leaving 16 bases between. DNA for the CDR3: TGTGCCAGCAGGGATCGGGGGGCTGTTGAGACCCAGTACTTC. Translated, it gives CASRDRGAVETQYF.

There are a few counts of this clonotype. The chain has TRBV29-1 and TRBJ1-1; TRBD1 might be the D (6 bases). This CDR3 contains 10 residues. In germline, CDR1 is SQVTM, CDR2 ANQGSEA. With 6 bases removed from V and 8 bases from J, the gap between germline ends came to 10 bases. This CDR3 is CSVGTHEAFF. CDR3 DNA: TGCAGCGTCGGGACACACGAAGCTTTCTTT. The variable domain in full, completed from reference TRBV29-1 and TRBJ1-1, reads SAVISQKPSRDICQRGTSLTIQCQVDSQVTMMFWYRQQPGQSLTLIATANQGSEATYESGFVIDKFPISRPNLTFSTLTVSNMSPEDSSIYLCSVGTHEAFFGQGTRLTVV.

This clonotype is a singleton in its sample. This chain links TRBV6-6 with TRBJ2-7; 9 bases are shared with TRBD1. CDR1 and CDR2 (germline): MNHNY, SVGAGI (reference sequence). V was pared by 5 bases and J by 2 bases, with 7 bases of the junction left unmatched. This CDR3 region has 15 residues. The CDR3 reads CASSDHRTGAYEQYF. The CDR3 DNA reads TGTGCCAGCAGTGACCACAGGACAGGGGCCTACGAGCAGTACTTC.

This clonotype has a handful of counts. This CDR3 is CASSYGGQTYEQYV. DNA for the CDR3: TGTGCCAGCAGTTATGGGGGACAGACCTACGAGCAGTACGTC. This chain links TRBV6-6 with TRBJ2-7; 7 nucleotides agree with TRBD1. V trimming: 3 bases; J trimming: 2 bases; junction bases outside the gene matches: 4. This CDR3 contains 14 residues. CDR1 is MNHNY and CDR2 is SVGAGI in the germline V gene (reference sequence).

V usage is TRBV14 and J usage is TRBJ1-1; the D is unclear. Trimming took off 0 bases at V and 0 bases at J, with 17 bases between the two ends. The CDR3 covers 18 residues. Germline V gene data show CDR1 as SGHDN and CDR2 as FVKESK. DNA for the CDR3: TGTGCCAGCAGCCAAGAAGCGGGATCTCCGGGTGTGAACACTGAAGCTTTCTTT. It yields the protein CASSQEAGSPGVNTEAFF.

This clonotype was counted between two and nine times. This CDR3 is CVGLGGSGANVLTF. Here the CDR3 DNA reads TGTGTCGGCCTGGGGGGGTCTGGGGCCAACGTCCTGACTTTC. The genes are TRBV7-6 and TRBJ2-6; 7 nucleotides match TRBD2. Per germline, CDR1 SGHVS and CDR2 FNYEAQ. The CDR3 has 14 residues.

This clonotype was seen more than once but under ten times. V usage is TRBV19 and J usage is TRBJ2-1; D possibly corresponds to TRBD2 (6 bases). CDR3 length equals 16 residues. Germline-derived CDR1 and CDR2 are LNHDA and SQIVND (reference sequence). Trimming stripped 5 bases from V and 0 bases from J, with 14 bases between. The CDR3 loop is CASSAYLGSSYNEQFF. The CDR3 bases are TGTGCCAGTAGTGCCTACCTCGGGAGCTCCTACAATGAGCAGTTCTTC.

This clonotype has more than one count but fewer than ten. V is TRBV4-1 and J is TRBJ2-1; 7 bases map to TRBD1. In germline, CDR1 is MGHRA, CDR2 YSYEKL. The junction had 7 bases not matched to a gene; V was cut back by 0 bases and J by 8 bases. The CDR3 runs 15 residues. The CDR3 sequence: CASSQDRGGGYEQFF. The CDR3 DNA is TGCGCCAGCAGCCAAGATAGAGGGGGCGGATATGAGCAGTTCTTC.